Listed below are T cell receptor beta chains from one sample, sequenced in a study of T cells in Graves' hyperthyroidism and ophthalmopathy. A single record per CDR3 protein comes from TCRdb applying MiXCR to the multiplex PCR reads. The top ten hold more than 25% of the sample, which has nearly 750,000 distinct CDR3 sequences, 35% seen once. Sequenced input: blood. The receptor source for this set is a woman aged 40-49 years with Graves' hyperthyroidism. Each CDR3 is given with its conserved first and last residue. Fields, in order: clone size, D gene, V gene, J gene, CDR3 DNA, CDR3 protein. A D gene is named only where the DNA matches it firmly. Rows give clone size only sometimes, using once, few, many, or a class for an expanded clone.

>many|TRBD1|TRBV5-1|TRBJ2-2
TGCGCCAGCAGCGTCGGGACAGGGGGTCTAGGGGAGCTGTTTTTT
CASSVGTGGLGELFF
>NA|TRBD1|TRBV5-1|TRBJ1-2
TGCGCCAGCAGCGCGGGACAGGGTAACGATGGCTACACCTTC
CASSAGQGNDGYTF
>many|NA|TRBV29-1|TRBJ2-5
TGCAGCGCCCAAAGGGGTGAGCAAGAGACCCAGTACTTC
CSAQRGEQETQYF
>NA|NA|TRBV20-1|TRBJ1-4
TGCAGTGCTAGAGATATTCAGGGAGGCGAAAAACTGTTTTTT
CSARDIQGGEKLFF
>NA|NA|TRBV28|TRBJ1-1
TGTGCCAGCAGTTTATCGACCACTGAAGCTTTCTTT
CASSLSTTEAFF
>NA|NA|TRBV10-3|TRBJ1-3
TGTGCCAGCAGTGAATTTGCATTCGACACGAGCTCTGGAAACACCATATATTTT
CASSEFAFDTSSGNTIYF
>many|NA|TRBV20-1|TRBJ2-5
TGCAGTGCACCTCTCACCCAAGAGACCCAGTACTTC
CSAPLTQETQYF
>NA|NA|TRBV5-8|TRBJ1-5
TGTGCCAGCAGTGCCATCGGGCAGCCCCAGCATTTT
CASSAIGQPQHF
>NA|TRBD2|TRBV28|TRBJ2-7
TGTGCCAGCAGTGACCCGGGACTAGCGGAGTACGAGCAGTACTTC
CASSDPGLAEYEQYF
>many|TRBD1|TRBV6-5|TRBJ1-5
TGTGCCAGCAGTGGGGGGACAGGGAGGGGTCAGCCCCAGCATTTT
CASSGGTGRGQPQHF
>many|NA|TRBV12-3/TRBV12-4|TRBJ1-2
TGTGCCAGCAGCCCAACCGGCGACACCTATGGCTACACCTTC
CASSPTGDTYGYTF
>many|NA|TRBV10-3|TRBJ2-7
TGTGCCAGCAGTGAATGGGTATTCTACGAGCAGTACTTC
CASSEWVFYEQYF
>NA|TRBD1|TRBV10-3|TRBJ1-3
TGTGCCAGCAATGAGGGGGCGTTAAACACCATATATTTT
CASNEGALNTIYF
>NA|TRBD1|TRBV6-6|TRBJ1-1
TGTGCCAGCAGCATGGACAGGGGAAGGGTTTTCTTT
CASSMDRGRVFF
>NA|NA|TRBV29-1|TRBJ2-6
TGCAGCGGACAGGACACAGCTGGGGCCAACGTCCTGACTTTC
CSGQDTAGANVLTF
>few|NA|TRBV6-6|TRBJ2-7
TGTGCCAGCAGTTTAGTCGCTGAGGTAAACCTCTACGAGCAGTACTTC
CASSLVAEVNLYEQYF